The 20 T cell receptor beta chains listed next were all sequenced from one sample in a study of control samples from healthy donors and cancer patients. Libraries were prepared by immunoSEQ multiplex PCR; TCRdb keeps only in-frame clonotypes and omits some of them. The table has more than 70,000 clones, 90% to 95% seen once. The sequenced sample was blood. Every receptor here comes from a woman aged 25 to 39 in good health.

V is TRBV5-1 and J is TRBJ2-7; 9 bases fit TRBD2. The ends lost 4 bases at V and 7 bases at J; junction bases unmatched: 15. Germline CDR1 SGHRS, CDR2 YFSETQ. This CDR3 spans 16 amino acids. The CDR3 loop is CASSPGTSPSRGEQYF. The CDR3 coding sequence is TGCGCCAGCAGCCCCGGGACTAGCCCCTCCCGGGGGGAGCAGTACTTC.

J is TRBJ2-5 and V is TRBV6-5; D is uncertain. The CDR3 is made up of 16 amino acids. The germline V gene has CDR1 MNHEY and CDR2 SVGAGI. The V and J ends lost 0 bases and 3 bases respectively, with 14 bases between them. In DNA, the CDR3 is TGTGCCAGCAGTTACTCGACCGCAATTCAAAAAGAGACCCAGTACTTC. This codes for CASSYSTAIQKETQYF.

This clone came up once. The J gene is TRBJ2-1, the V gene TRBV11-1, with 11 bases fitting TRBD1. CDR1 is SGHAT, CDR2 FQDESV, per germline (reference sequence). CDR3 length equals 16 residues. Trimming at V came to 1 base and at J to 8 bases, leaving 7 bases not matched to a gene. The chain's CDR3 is CASSLVGQGALDEQFF. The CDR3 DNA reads TGTGCCAGCAGCTTAGTAGGACAGGGGGCTCTGGATGAGCAGTTCTTC.

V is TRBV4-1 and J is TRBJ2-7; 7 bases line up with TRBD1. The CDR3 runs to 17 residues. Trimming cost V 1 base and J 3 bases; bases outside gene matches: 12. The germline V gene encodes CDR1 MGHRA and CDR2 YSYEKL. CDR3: CASSQGTAGTARYEQYF. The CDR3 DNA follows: TGCGCCAGCAGCCAAGGTACAGCCGGGACAGCACGCTACGAGCAGTACTTC.

CDR3: CAIRGDLNSYNEQFF. The DNA of the CDR3 is TGTGCCATCAGGGGGGATCTAAACTCCTACAATGAGCAGTTCTTC. This chain joins TRBV10-3 and TRBJ2-1; D may be TRBD1 or TRBD2 (5 bases each). Germline V gene data show CDR1 as ENHRY and CDR2 as SYGVKD. The length of the CDR3 is 15 residues. Trimming removed 6 bases from V and 0 bases from J, with 12 bases in between.

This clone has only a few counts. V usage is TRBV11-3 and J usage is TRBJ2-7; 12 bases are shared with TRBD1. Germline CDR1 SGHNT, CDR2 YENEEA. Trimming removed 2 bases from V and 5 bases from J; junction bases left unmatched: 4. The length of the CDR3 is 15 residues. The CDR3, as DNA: TGTGCCAGCAGCTTACGGGGGACAGGGGGCAACGAGCAGTACTTC. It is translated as CASSLRGTGGNEQYF.

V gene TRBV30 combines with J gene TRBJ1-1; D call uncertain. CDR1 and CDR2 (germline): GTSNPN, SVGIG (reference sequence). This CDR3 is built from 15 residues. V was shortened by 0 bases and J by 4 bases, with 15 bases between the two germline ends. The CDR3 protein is CAWSVIRGSATEAFF. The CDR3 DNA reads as TGTGCCTGGAGTGTAATAAGAGGGTCGGCCACTGAAGCTTTCTTT.

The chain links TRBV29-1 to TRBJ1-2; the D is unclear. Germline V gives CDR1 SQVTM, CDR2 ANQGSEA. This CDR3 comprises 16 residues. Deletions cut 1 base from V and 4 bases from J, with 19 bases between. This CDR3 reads CSVEGLLLGPSYGYTF. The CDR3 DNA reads TGCAGCGTTGAAGGTTTATTATTAGGGCCGTCCTATGGCTACACCTTC.

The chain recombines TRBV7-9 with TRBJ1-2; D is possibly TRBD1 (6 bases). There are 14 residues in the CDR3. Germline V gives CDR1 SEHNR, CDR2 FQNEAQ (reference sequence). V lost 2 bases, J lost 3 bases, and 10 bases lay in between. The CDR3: CASSLNSGDYGYTF. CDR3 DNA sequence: TGTGCCAGCAGCTTAAATTCAGGGGACTATGGCTACACCTTC.

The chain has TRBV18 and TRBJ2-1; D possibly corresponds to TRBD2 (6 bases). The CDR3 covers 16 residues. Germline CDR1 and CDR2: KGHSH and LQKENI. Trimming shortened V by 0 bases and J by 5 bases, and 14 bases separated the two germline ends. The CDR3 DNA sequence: TGTGCCAGCTCACCACCGTCCGGGACTGTAAACAATGAGCAGTTCTTC. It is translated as CASSPPSGTVNNEQFF.

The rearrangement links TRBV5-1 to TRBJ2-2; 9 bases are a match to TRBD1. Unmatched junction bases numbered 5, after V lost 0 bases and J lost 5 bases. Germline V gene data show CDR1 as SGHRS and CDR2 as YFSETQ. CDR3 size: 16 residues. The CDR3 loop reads CASSLGSGTGTGELFF. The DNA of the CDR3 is TGCGCCAGCAGCTTGGGATCGGGGACAGGGACCGGGGAGCTGTTTTTT.

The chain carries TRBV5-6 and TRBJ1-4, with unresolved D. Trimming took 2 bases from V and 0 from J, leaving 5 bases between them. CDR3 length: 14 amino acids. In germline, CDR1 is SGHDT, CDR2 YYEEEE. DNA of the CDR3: TGTGCCAGCAGCTTCGGGGCAACTAATGAAAAACTGTTTTTT. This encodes CASSFGATNEKLFF. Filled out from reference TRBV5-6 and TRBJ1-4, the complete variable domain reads DAGVTQSPTHLIKTRGQQVTLRCSPKSGHDTVSWYQQALGQGPQFIFQYYEEEERQRGNFPDRFSGHQFPNYSSELNVNALLLGDSALYLCASSFGATNEKLFFGSGTQLSVL.

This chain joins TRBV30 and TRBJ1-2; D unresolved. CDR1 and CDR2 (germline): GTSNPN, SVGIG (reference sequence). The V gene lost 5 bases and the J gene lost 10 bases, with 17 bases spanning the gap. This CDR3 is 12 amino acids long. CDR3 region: CAWSMGSIDYTF. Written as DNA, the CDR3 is TGTGCCTGGTCAATGGGCTCGATTGACTACACCTTC.

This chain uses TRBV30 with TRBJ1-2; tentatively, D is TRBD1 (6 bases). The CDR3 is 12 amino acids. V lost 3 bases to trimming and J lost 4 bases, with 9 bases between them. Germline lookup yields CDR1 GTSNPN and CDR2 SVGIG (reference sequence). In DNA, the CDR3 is TGTGCCTGGAGGAACAGGGCCTATGGCTACACCTTC. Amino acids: CAWRNRAYGYTF.

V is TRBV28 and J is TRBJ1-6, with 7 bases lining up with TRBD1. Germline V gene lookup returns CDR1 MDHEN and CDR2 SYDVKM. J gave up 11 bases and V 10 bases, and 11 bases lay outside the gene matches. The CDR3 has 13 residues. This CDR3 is CATKGDSPPPLHF. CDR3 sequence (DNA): TGTGCCACCAAGGGGGACAGTCCTCCACCCCTCCACTTT. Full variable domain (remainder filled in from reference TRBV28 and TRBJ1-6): DVKVTQSSRYLVKRTGEKVFLECVQDMDHENMFWYRQDPGLGLRLIYFSYDVKMKEKGDIPEGYSVSREKKERFSLILESASTNQTSMYLCATKGDSPPPLHFGNGTRLTVT.

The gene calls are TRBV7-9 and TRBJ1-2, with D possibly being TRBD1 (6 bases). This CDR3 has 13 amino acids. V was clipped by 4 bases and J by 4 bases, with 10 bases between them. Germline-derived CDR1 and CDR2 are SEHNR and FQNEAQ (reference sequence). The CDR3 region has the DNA TGTGCCAGCAGCTCCGGGACATCCTATGGCTACACCTTC. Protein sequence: CASSSGTSYGYTF.

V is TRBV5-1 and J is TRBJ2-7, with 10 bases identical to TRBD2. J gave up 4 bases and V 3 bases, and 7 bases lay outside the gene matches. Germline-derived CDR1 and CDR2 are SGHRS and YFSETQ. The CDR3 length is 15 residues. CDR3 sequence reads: CASSWLSGRSYEQYF. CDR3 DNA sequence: TGCGCCAGCAGCTGGCTTAGCGGGAGGTCGTACGAGCAGTACTTC.

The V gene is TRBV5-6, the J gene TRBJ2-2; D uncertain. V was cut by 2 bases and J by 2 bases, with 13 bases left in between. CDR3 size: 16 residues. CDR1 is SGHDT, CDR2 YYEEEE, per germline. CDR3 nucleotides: TGTGCCAGCAGCTTCGGACGCGCCCTCAACACCGGGGAGCTGTTTTTT. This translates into CASSFGRALNTGELFF. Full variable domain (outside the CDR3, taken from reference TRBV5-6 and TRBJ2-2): DAGVTQSPTHLIKTRGQQVTLRCSPKSGHDTVSWYQQALGQGPQFIFQYYEEEERQRGNFPDRFSGHQFPNYSSELNVNALLLGDSALYLCASSFGRALNTGELFFGEGSRLTVL.

The CDR3 nucleotides read TGCAGCGCTGGGACCCCCCAGTCCCCAGATACGCAGTATTTT. Translation: CSAGTPQSPDTQYF. The chain couples TRBV29-1 to TRBJ2-3; D could derive from TRBD1 or TRBD2 (5 bases each). The length of the CDR3 is 14 residues. V was shortened by 7 bases and J by 4 bases, with 18 bases between the two germline ends. In germline, CDR1 is SQVTM, CDR2 ANQGSEA.

The CDR3 protein is CASSLPATNEKLFF. Here the CDR3 DNA reads TGCGCCAGCAGCTTGCCTGCAACTAATGAAAAACTGTTTTTT. The chain combines TRBV5-1 with TRBJ1-4, with D unclear. Germline V gene data show CDR1 as SGHRS and CDR2 as YFSETQ. The CDR3 has 14 amino acids. Trimming pared 1 base from V and 0 bases from J, leaving 4 bases between.